The clone carrying this TCR beta chain was picked up a small number of times. Its antigen is undetermined. Germline CDR1 and CDR2: SGHRS and YFSETQ. The CDR3 runs 18 residues. J was trimmed by 4 bases and V by 4 bases; bases with no gene match: 14. TCRdb re-called the reads through MiXCR, storing one row per CDR3 protein. The sample consists of around 450,000 distinct CDR3 sequences, approximately 31% of them appearing once. This sample is part of a study of T cell repertoires in cytomegalovirus infection. On the study more broadly: Based on public TCR beta signatures, there were indications of CMV infection and of a matching HLA type. Study observations and caveats: CMV-specific TCR beta clonotypes restricted by HLA-C were the ones dominating the ex vivo response.

The source is a human donor in good health (CMV status not recorded). Some clones in this sample may be carry-over from other donors' samples. The specimen sequenced was PBMCs. V gene TRBV5-1 combines with J gene TRBJ2-7; 13 bases are shared with TRBD2. The CDR3 here is CASSGTGLAGRSRYEQYF. The CDR3, as DNA: TGCGCCAGCAGCGGAACGGGACTAGCGGGGCGTTCGAGGTACGAGCAGTACTTC. The complete variable domain, with remaining parts taken from reference TRBV5-1 and TRBJ2-7, reads KAGVTQTPRYLIKTRGQQVTLSCSPISGHRSVSWYQQTPGQGLQFLFEYFSETQRNKGNFPGRFSGRQFSNSRSEMNVSTLELGDSALYLCASSGTGLAGRSRYEQYFGPGTRLTVT.